This T cell receptor beta chain comes out of a study of technical replicates of blood from a few donors. The CDR3 has 17 amino acids. Germline lookup yields CDR1 SGHVS and CDR2 FQNEAQ. V was pared by 1 base and J by 8 bases, with 10 bases of the junction left unmatched. Libraries were prepared by immunoSEQ multiplex PCR; TCRdb keeps only in-frame clonotypes and omits some of them. The sample holds tens of thousands of clones, 90% to 95% seen once. V gene TRBV7-8 combines with J gene TRBJ2-1; 11 bases are a match to TRBD2. The material sequenced was PBMCs. The source is a human donor in good health. Some clones in this sample may be carry-over from other donors' samples. CDR3 residues: CASSLVAGGPSRHEQFF. CDR3 in DNA: TGTGCCAGCAGCTTAGTAGCGGGGGGGCCGAGTCGGCATGAGCAGTTCTTC.